These 10 T cell receptor beta chains were all obtained from the same sample, sequenced in a study of OX40 agonist ivuxolimab in advanced cancers. Generated by immunoSEQ multiplex PCR, the TCRdb table keeps only in-frame clones and is missing some. This sample has 60,000 to 75,000 clones, with 80% to 95% found just once. The sequencing here drew on CD4+ or CD8+ T cells sorted from blood, taken in a trial of the OX40 agonist ivuxolimab. The receptors come from an adult with an advanced solid tumor such as melanoma, head and neck, liver or kidney cancer.

This clone has a single count. This sequence joins TRBV4-3 and TRBJ2-1; 9 nucleotides match TRBD2. Germline CDR1 LGHNA, CDR2 YSLEER. J gave up 8 bases and V 1 base, and 9 bases lay outside the gene matches. The CDR3 has 16 amino acids. CDR3 residues: CASSQGRGLAFDEQFF. CDR3 in DNA: TGCGCCAGCAGCCAAGGGAGGGGACTAGCATTCGATGAGCAGTTCTTC.

The V and J genes are TRBV7-2 and TRBJ2-7, with no clear D. Per the germline V gene, CDR1 is SGHTA and CDR2 is FQGNSA. V gave up 4 bases and J gave up 3 bases, with 16 bases separating them. The CDR3 runs 15 residues. The CDR3 sequence is CASSWNGDWNYEQYF. DNA of the CDR3: TGTGCCAGCAGCTGGAACGGAGACTGGAACTACGAGCAGTACTTC.

This clone was seen only once. This chain connects TRBV6-7 to TRBJ2-7; D is perhaps TRBD2 (6 bases). TRBV6-7 qualifies as an ORF whose function is uncertain. V was clipped by 8 bases and J by 1 base, with 12 bases between them. This CDR3 is built from 13 residues. CDR3 sequence: CASLRDFSYEQYF. The CDR3 DNA reads TGTGCCAGCCTCCGGGACTTTTCCTACGAGCAGTACTTC.

This chain links TRBV9 with TRBJ2-3, with 8 bases lining up with TRBD2. V shed 3 bases, J shed 3 bases, and the junction held 9 bases outside the gene matches. Germline-derived CDR1 and CDR2 are SGDLS and YYNGEE. CDR3 size: 16 residues. As DNA, the CDR3 is TGTGCCAGCAGCGCAGGGGTGTCTAGCGGGACAGATACGCAGTATTTT. Protein sequence: CASSAGVSSGTDTQYF.

The J gene is TRBJ2-5, the V gene TRBV27; D is ambiguous. Trimming left V 3 bases short and J 3 bases short, with 8 bases between. The CDR3 totals 13 residues. Germline V gene lookup returns CDR1 MNHEY and CDR2 SMNVEV (reference sequence). The CDR3 DNA reads as TGTGCCAGCAGTTTCGGTGGGGAAGAGACCCAGTACTTC. Protein sequence: CASSFGGEETQYF.

As DNA, the CDR3 is TGTGCCAGCAGCCAAGATGGGCCGTGGGACACTGAAGCTTTCTTT. The encoded protein is CASSQDGPWDTEAFF. The rearrangement links TRBV4-2 to TRBJ1-1, with D unresolved. The V gene lost 0 bases and the J gene lost 3 bases, with 11 bases spanning the gap. Germline V gene data show CDR1 as LGHNA and CDR2 as YNFKEQ. This CDR3 comprises 15 residues.

The rearrangement links TRBV6-5 to TRBJ1-6; a possible D gene is TRBD1 (6 bases). CDR1 MNHEY and CDR2 SVGAGI come from the germline V gene. The CDR3 has 15 residues. V was clipped by 2 bases and J by 10 bases, with 15 bases between them. The CDR3 region has the DNA TGTGCCAGCAGTTACGCCCGGGGGCTGGGGTCACCCCTCCACTTT. Translating gives CASSYARGLGSPLHF.

The table lists this clone with a count of one. The chain joins TRBV4-3 to TRBJ2-7; 7 bases fit TRBD2. The germline V gene has CDR1 LGHNA and CDR2 YSLEER. This CDR3 contains 16 residues. The J segment lost 2 bases and the V segment lost 1 base, leaving 8 bases of the junction unmatched. The CDR3 nucleotides are TGCGCCAGCAGCCAAGGCGGAGGCGGGAGCGCCTACGAGCAGTACTTC. Translated: CASSQGGGGSAYEQYF.

This clone was counted a single time. V and J are TRBV2 and TRBJ1-2; unclear D gene. CDR1 and CDR2 from the germline V gene are SNHLY and FYNNEI. V was pared by 8 bases and J by 7 bases, with 17 bases between. The CDR3 has 13 residues. CDR3 sequence: CASWVVGFPGYTF. The CDR3 region has the DNA TGTGCCAGCTGGGTGGTTGGGTTTCCTGGCTACACCTTC.

Only one count was recorded for this clone. The chain recombines TRBV5-6 with TRBJ2-3; 12 nucleotides align to TRBD2. V lost 0 bases and J lost 0; bases outside the gene matches: 5. The germline V gene encodes CDR1 SGHDT and CDR2 YYEEEE. The CDR3 runs to 18 residues. The CDR3 nucleotides are TGTGCCAGCAGCTTGGAACTAGCGGGGGGCACTAGCACAGATACGCAGTATTTT. Amino acids: CASSLELAGGTSTDTQYF.